The entry below gives a single T cell receptor beta chain sequence along with its context. These data are taken from a study of T cell changes during pregnancy in multiple sclerosis. Germline V gene sequence: CDR1 MNHNY, CDR2 SVGAGI (reference sequence). V trimming: 4 bases; J trimming: 5 bases; junction bases outside the gene matches: 5. CDR3 size: 15 residues. Produced via immunoSEQ multiplex PCR; TCRdb's table is partial and in-frame only. The sample gives around 67,000 clones, about 90% of which show up once; about 2.5% is in the top ten. This sample comprised peripheral blood, obtained in the first trimester of pregnancy. The chain uses TRBV6-6 and TRBJ2-2, with 9 bases fitting TRBD2. This TCR came from a female donor with multiple sclerosis, enrolled in a pregnancy study. CDR3 nucleotide sequence: TGTGCCAGCAGTTCCCCAGCGGGAGGAACCGGGGAGCTGTTTTTT. Its translation: CASSSPAGGTGELFF.